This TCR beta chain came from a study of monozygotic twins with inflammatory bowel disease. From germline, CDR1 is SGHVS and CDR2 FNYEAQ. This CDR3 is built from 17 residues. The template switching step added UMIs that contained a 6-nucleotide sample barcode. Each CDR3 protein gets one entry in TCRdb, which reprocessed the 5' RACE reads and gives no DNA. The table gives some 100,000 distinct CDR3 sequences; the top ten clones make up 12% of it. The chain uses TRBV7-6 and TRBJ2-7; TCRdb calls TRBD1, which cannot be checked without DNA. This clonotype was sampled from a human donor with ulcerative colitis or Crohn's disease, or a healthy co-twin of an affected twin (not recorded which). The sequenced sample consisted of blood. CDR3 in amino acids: CASSLEFRDRGTYEQYF.